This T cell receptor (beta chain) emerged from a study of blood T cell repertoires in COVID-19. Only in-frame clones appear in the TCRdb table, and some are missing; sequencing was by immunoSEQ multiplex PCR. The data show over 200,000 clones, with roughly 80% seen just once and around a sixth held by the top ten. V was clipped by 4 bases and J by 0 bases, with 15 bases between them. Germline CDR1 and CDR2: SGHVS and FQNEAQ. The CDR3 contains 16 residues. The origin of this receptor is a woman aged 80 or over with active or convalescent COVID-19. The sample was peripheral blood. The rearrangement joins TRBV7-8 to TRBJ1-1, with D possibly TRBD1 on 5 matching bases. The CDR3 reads CASSSFRAGMNTEAFF. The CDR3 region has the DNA TGTGCCAGCAGCTCCTTTAGGGCAGGGATGAACACTGAAGCTTTCTTT.